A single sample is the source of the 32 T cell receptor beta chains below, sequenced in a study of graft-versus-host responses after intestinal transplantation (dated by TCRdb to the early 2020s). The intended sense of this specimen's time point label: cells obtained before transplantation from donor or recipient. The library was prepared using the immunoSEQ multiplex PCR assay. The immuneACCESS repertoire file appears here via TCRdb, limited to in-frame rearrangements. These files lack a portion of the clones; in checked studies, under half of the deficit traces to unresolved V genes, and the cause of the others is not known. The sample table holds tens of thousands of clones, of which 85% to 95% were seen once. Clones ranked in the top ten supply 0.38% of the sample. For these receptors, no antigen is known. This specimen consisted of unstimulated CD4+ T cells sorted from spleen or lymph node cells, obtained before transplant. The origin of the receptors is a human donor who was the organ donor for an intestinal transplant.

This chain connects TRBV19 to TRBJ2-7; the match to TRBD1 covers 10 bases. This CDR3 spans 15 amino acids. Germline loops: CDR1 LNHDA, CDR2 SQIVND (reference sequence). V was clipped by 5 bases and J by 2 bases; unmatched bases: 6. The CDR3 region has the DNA TGTGCCAGTAGTTCCCGTGGACAGGGGGCCTACGAGCAGTACTTC. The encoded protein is CASSSRGQGAYEQYF.

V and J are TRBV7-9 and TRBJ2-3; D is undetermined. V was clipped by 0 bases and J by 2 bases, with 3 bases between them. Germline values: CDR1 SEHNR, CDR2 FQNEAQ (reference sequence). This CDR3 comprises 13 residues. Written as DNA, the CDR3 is TGTGCCAGCAGCTTAGCGCCCACAGATACGCAGTATTTT. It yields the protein CASSLAPTDTQYF.

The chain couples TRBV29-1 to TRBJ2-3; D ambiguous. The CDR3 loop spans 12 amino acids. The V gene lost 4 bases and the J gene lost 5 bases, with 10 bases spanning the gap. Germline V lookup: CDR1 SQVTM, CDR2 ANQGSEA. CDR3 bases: TGCAGCGTTGGGCCCTTTCAAGATACGCAGTATTTT. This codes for CSVGPFQDTQYF.

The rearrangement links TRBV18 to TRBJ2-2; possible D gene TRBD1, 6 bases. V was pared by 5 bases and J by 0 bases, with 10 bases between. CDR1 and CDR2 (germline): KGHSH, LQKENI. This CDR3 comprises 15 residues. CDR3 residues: CASSAGTTNTGELFF. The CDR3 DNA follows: TGTGCCAGCTCAGCCGGGACAACGAACACCGGGGAGCTGTTTTTT.

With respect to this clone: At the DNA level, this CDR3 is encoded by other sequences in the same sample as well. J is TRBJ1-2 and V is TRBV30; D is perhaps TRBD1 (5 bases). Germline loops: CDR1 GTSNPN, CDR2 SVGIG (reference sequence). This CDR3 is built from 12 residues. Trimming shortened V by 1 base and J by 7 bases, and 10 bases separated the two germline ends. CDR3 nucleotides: TGTGCCTGGAGTGGTCGGGGGGGTGGCTACACCTTC. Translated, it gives CAWSGRGGGYTF.

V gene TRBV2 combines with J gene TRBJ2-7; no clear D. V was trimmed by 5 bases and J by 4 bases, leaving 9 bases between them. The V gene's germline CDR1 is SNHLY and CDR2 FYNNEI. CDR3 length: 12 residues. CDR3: CASSPNRYEQYF. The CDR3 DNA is TGTGCCAGCAGTCCCAACCGGTACGAGCAGTACTTC.

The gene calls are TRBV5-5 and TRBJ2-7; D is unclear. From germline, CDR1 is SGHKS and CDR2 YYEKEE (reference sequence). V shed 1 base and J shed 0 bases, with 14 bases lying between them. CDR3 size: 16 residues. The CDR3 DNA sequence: TGTGCCAGCAGCTTGTTGCAGGCTAAAAGCTCCTACGAGCAGTACTTC. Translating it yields CASSLLQAKSSYEQYF.

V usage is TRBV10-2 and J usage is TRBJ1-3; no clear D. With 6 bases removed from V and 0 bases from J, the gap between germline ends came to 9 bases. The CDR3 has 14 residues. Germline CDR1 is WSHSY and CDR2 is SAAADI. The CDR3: CASSQLISGNTIYF. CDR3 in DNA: TGCGCCAGCAGCCAACTTATCTCTGGAAACACCATATATTTT.

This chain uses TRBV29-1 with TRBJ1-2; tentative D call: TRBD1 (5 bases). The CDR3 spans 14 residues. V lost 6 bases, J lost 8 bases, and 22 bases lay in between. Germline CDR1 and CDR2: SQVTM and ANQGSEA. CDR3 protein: CSVSTPRQFGGYTF. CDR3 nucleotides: TGCAGCGTCTCCACCCCCAGACAGTTCGGAGGCTACACCTTC.

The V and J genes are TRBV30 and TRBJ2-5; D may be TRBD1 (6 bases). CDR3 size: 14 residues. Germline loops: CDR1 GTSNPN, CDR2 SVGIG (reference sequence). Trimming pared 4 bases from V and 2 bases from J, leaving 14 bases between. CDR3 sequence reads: CAWNHRVGQETQYF. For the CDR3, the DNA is TGTGCCTGGAATCACAGGGTTGGGCAAGAGACCCAGTACTTC.

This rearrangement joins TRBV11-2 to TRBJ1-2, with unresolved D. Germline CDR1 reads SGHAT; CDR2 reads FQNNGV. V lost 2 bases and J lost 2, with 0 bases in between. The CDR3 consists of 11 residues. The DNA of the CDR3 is TGTGCCAGCAGCTTAAACTATGGCTACACCTTC. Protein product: CASSLNYGYTF.

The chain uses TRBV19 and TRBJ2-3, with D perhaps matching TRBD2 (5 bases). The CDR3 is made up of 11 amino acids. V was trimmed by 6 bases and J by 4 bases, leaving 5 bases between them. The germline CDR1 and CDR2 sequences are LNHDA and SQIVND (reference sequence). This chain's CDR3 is CASRLADTQYF. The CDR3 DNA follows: TGTGCCAGTAGACTAGCAGATACGCAGTATTTT.

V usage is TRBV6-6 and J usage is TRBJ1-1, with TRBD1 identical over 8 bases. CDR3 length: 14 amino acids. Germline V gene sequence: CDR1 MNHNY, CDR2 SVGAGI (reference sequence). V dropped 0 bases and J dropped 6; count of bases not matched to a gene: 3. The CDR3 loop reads CASSYSGQGAEAFF. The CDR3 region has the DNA TGTGCCAGCAGTTACTCCGGACAGGGCGCTGAAGCTTTCTTT.

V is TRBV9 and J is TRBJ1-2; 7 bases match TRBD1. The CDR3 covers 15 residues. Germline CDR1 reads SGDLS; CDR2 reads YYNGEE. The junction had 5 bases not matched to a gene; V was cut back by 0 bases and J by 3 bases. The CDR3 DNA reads TGTGCCAGCAGCGTAGAGTGGACAGGATACTATGGCTACACCTTC. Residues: CASSVEWTGYYGYTF.

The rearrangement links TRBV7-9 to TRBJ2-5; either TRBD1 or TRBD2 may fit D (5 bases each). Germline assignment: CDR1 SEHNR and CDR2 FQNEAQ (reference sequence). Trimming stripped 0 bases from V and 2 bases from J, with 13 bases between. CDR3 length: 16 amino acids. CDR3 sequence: CASSLAGVGGQETQYF. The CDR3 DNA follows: TGTGCCAGCAGCTTAGCGGGGGTAGGAGGTCAAGAGACCCAGTACTTC. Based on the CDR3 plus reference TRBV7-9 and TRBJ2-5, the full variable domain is DTGVSQNPRHKITKRGQNVTFRCDPISEHNRLYWYRQTLGQGPEFLTYFQNEAQLEKSRLLSDRFSAERPKGSFSTLEIQRTEQGDSAMYLCASSLAGVGGQETQYFGPGTRLLVL.

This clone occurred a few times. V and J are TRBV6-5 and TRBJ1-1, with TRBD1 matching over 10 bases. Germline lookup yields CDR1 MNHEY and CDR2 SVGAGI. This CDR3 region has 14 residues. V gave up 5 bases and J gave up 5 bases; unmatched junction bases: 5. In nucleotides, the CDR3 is TGTGCCAGCAGTGGATGGGACAGGGGAACTGAAGCTTTCTTT. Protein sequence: CASSGWDRGTEAFF.

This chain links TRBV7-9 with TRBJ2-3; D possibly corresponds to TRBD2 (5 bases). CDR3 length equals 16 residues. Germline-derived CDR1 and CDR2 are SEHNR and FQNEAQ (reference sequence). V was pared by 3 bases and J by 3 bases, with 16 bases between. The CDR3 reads CASSLVLDPPTDTQYF. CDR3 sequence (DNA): TGTGCCAGCAGCTTGGTACTAGATCCCCCAACAGATACGCAGTATTTT.

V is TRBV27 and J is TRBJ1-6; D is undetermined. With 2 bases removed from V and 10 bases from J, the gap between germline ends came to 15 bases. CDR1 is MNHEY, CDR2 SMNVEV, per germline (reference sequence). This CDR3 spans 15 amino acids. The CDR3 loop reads CASSLTPHVGSPLHF. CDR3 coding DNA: TGTGCCAGCAGTTTAACGCCCCACGTAGGGTCACCCCTCCACTTT.

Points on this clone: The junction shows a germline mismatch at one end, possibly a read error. The CDR3 reads CASTLHIDQPQHF. CDR3 coding DNA: TGTGCCAGCACCTTACATATCGATCAGCCCCAGCATTTT. V is TRBV7-2 and J is TRBJ1-5; D is uncertain. Germline-derived CDR1 and CDR2 are SGHTA and FQGNSA. The CDR3 extends over 13 amino acids.

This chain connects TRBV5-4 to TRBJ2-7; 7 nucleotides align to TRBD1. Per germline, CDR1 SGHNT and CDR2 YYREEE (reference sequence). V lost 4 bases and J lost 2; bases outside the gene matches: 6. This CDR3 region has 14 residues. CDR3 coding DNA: TGTGCCAGCAGCCAAGGACAGGTTACCTACGAGCAGTACTTC. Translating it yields CASSQGQVTYEQYF.

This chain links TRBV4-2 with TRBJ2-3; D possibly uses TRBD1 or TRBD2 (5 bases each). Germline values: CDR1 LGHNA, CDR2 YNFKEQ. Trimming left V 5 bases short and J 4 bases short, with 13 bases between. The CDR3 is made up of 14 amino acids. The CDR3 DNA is TGTGCCAGCAGCACTGACGGGGCGGCAGATACGCAGTATTTT. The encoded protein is CASSTDGAADTQYF.

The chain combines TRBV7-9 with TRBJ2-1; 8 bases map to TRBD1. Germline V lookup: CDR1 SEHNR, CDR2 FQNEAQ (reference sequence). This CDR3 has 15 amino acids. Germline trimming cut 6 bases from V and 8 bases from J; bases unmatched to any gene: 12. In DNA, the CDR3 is TGTGCCAGCAGTCTTAGGGGGACAGGATATGATGAGCAGTTCTTC. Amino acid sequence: CASSLRGTGYDEQFF.

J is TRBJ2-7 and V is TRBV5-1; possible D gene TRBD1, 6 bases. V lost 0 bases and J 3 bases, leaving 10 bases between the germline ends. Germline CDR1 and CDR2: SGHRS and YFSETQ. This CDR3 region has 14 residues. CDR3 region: CASSLASGVYEQYF. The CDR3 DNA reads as TGCGCCAGCAGCTTGGCCTCAGGGGTCTACGAGCAGTACTTC. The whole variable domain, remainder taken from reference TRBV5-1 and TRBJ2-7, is KAGVTQTPRYLIKTRGQQVTLSCSPISGHRSVSWYQQTPGQGLQFLFEYFSETQRNKGNFPGRFSGRQFSNSRSEMNVSTLELGDSALYLCASSLASGVYEQYFGPGTRLTVT.

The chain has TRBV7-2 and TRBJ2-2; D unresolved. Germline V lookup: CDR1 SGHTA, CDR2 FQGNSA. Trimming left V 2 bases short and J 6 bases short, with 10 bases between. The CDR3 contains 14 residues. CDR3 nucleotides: TGTGCCAGCAGCTTACGCCCGAAGGCCGGGGAGCTGTTTTTT. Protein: CASSLRPKAGELFF.

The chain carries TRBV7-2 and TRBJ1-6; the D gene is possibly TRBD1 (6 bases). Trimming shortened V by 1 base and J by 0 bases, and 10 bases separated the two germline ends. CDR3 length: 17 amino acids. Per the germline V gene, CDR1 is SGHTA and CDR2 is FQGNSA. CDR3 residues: CASSLGTARSYNSPLHF. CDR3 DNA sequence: TGTGCCAGCAGCTTAGGGACAGCCCGCTCCTATAATTCACCCCTCCACTTT. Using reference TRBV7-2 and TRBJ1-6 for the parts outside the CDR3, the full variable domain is GAGVSQSPSNKVTEKGKDVELRCDPISGHTALYWYRQSLGQGLEFLIYFQGNSAPDKSGLPSDRFSAERTGGSVSTLTIQRTQQEDSAVYLCASSLGTARSYNSPLHFGNGTRLTVT.

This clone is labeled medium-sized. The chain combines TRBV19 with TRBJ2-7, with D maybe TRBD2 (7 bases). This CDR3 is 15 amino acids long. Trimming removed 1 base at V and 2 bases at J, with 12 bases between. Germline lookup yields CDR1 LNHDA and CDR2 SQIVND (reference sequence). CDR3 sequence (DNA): TGTGCCAGTAGTATAGGGCGGGGGCTGACCTACGAGCAGTACTTC. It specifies CASSIGRGLTYEQYF.

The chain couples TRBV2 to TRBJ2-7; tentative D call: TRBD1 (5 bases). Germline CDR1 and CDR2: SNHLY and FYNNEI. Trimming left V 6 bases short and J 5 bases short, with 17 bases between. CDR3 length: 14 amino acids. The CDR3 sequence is CASRPRGYVDEQYF. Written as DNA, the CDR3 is TGTGCCAGCAGACCAAGGGGATATGTGGACGAGCAGTACTTC.

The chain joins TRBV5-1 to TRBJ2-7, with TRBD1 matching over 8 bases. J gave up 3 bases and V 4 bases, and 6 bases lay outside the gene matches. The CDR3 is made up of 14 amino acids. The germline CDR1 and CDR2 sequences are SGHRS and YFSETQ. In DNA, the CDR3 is TGCGCCAGCAGCCCCGGGACAGGTGGCTACGAGCAGTACTTC. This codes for CASSPGTGGYEQYF.

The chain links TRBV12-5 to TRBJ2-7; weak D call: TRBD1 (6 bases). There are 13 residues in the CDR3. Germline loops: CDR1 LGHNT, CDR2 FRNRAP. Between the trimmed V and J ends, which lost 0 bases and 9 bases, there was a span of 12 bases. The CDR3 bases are TGTGCTAGTGGTTTGGTTGGACAGCAGGGGCAGTACTTC. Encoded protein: CASGLVGQQGQYF.

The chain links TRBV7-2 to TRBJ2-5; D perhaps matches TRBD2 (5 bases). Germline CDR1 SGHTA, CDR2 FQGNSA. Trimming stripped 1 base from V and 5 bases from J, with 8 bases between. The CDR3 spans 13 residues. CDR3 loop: CASSLGKRETQYF. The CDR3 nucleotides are TGTGCCAGCAGCTTAGGTAAGCGGGAGACCCAGTACTTC.

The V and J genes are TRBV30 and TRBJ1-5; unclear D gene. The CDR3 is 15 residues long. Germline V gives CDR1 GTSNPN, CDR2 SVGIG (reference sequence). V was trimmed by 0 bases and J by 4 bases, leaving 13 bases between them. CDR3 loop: CAWSVMGFGNQPQHF. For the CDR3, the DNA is TGTGCCTGGAGTGTCATGGGGTTTGGGAATCAGCCCCAGCATTTT.

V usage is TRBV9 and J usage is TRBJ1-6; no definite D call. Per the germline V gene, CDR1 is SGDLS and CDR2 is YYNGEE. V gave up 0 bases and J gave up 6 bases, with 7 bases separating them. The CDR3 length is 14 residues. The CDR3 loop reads CASSVAALNSPLHF. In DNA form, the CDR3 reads TGTGCCAGCAGCGTAGCAGCCCTTAATTCACCCCTCCACTTT.